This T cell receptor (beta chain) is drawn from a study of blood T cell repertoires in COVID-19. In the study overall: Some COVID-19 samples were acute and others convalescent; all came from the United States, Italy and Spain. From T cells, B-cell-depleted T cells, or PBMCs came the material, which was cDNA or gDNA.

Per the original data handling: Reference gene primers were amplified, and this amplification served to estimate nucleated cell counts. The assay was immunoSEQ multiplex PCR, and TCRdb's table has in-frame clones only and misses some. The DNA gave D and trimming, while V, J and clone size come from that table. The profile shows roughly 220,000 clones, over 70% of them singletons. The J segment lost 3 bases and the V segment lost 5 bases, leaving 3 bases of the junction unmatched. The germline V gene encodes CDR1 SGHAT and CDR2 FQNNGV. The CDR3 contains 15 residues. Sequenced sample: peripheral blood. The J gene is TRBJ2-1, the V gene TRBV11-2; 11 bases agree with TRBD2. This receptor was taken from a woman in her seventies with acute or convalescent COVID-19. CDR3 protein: CASSVGTSGYNEQFF. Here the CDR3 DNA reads TGTGCCAGCAGCGTCGGGACTAGCGGCTACAATGAGCAGTTCTTC.